Listed below are T cell receptor beta chains from one sample, sequenced in a study of post-analysis software for immune sequencing data. Using its own MiXCR run on the PCR reads, TCRdb lists one record per CDR3 protein. The data hold about 400,000 distinct CDR3 sequences, with roughly 30% observed a single time. Sample: blood. These receptors were collected from a girl aged 5-17 years with multiple sclerosis. CDR3s include the opening cysteine and the closing phenylalanine or tryptophan. A D gene is named only where the DNA matches it firmly. Clone size is not always given. Where it is, it says once, few, many or a class for expanded clones.

clone_size,d_call,j_call,v_call,cdr3_aa,cdr3_nt
NA,NA,TRBJ2-7,TRBV5-1,CASSLNFRDTVDEQYF,TGCGCCAGCAGCCTTAACTTCCGGGACACAGTTGACGAGCAGTACTTC
few,TRBD2,TRBJ2-1,TRBV11-3,CASSPPFGGESYNEQFF,TGTGCCAGCAGCCCTCCCTTCGGGGGGGAGTCCTACAATGAGCAGTTCTTC
NA,TRBD2,TRBJ2-5,TRBV5-1,CASSLTSGGSNQETQYF,TGCGCCAGCAGCTTAACTAGCGGGGGGTCTAATCAAGAGACCCAGTACTTC
NA,TRBD2,TRBJ2-3,TRBV3-1,CASSQDLAGVADTQYF,TGTGCCAGCAGCCAAGATCTAGCGGGGGTGGCAGATACGCAGTATTTT
many,NA,TRBJ2-3,TRBV20-1,CSAPRFASTDTQYF,TGCAGTGCTCCTAGGTTCGCTAGCACAGATACGCAGTATTTT
NA,NA,TRBJ2-5,TRBV10-1,CATQDGEMETQYF,TGCGCCACCCAAGACGGGGAGATGGAGACCCAGTACTTC
few,NA,TRBJ2-3,TRBV15,CATSTATTDTQYF,TGTGCCACCAGCACGGCCACCACAGATACGCAGTATTTT
NA,NA,TRBJ1-2,TRBV10-3,CAISGGGHGYTF,TGTGCCATCAGTGGAGGGGGTCATGGCTACACCTTC
NA,NA,TRBJ1-3,TRBV29-1,CSAGGPSSSGNTIYF,TGCAGCGCGGGGGGCCCTTCGAGCTCTGGAAACACCATATATTTT
NA,NA,TRBJ2-3,TRBV29-1,CSASPSTDTQYF,TGCAGCGCGAGCCCTAGCACAGATACGCAGTATTTT
once,NA,TRBJ2-7,TRBV7-2,CASSSMTGLYEQYF,TGTGCCAGCAGCTCTATGACAGGACTCTACGAGCAGTACTTC
many,NA,TRBJ1-2,TRBV6-5,CASSPVGGYGYTF,TGTGCCAGCAGCCCCGTAGGGGGCTATGGCTACACCTTC
NA,NA,TRBJ2-3,TRBV10-3,CAIEAQTSTDTQYF,TGTGCCATCGAGGCGCAGACTAGCACAGATACGCAGTATTTT
NA,NA,TRBJ2-7,TRBV6-5,CASSYSSIWGSSEQYF,TGTGCCAGCAGTTACTCGAGTATATGGGGTAGCAGCGAGCAGTACTTC
few,NA,TRBJ1-2,TRBV28,CASSSLGYGYTF,TGTGCCAGCTCCTCGTTAGGCTATGGCTACACCTTC
NA,NA,TRBJ1-4,TRBV18,CASSSAPGATNEKLFF,TGTGCCAGCTCATCGGCCCCCGGGGCAACTAATGAAAAACTGTTTTTT
NA,NA,TRBJ1-6,TRBV11-1,CASSRDRTNNSPLHF,TGTGCCAGCAGCCGCGACAGAACCAATAATTCACCCCTCCACTTT
NA,TRBD1,TRBJ2-7,TRBV5-1,CASSTASTGSSYEQYF,TGCGCCAGCAGCACAGCTTCGACAGGGAGCTCCTACGAGCAGTACTTC
NA,TRBD1,TRBJ1-1,TRBV20-1,CSARDSGQVHTEAFF,TGCAGTGCTAGAGATTCCGGACAGGTTCACACTGAAGCTTTCTTT
NA,NA,TRBJ1-4,TRBV4-1,CASSQEGGGARGEKLFF,TGCGCCAGCAGCCAAGAAGGCGGGGGGGCGAGAGGTGAAAAACTGTTTTTT